This T cell receptor (beta chain) came from a study of persistence of HIV-infected CD4 T cells. Across the whole study: Up to 180 mL blood was drawn at multiple time points; a couple of donors had single-time leukapheresis. Study results and limitations: Degenerate expanded CDR3beta sequences were enriched among CMV- and Gag-responding cells. Proviral oligoclonality tracked with TCR oligoclonality within the same sorted cells.

This was the immunoSEQ version 4 assay in survey mode. Method: immunoSEQ multiplex PCR; TCRdb's copy keeps in-frame clones and lacks some. The table records some 13,000 clones, about 70% of them present only once. Overlapping HIV-1 Gag 15-mer peptides at roughly 1 ug per peptide per mL were used. Sorting of responding CD4+ T cells relied on upregulated CD40 ligand together with CD69. Before stimulation, PBMCs underwent CD8+ T cell depletion. A word on this clone: Its specificity is unknown.

V lost 6 bases and J 7 bases, leaving 16 bases between the germline ends. The length of the CDR3 is 13 residues. Germline-derived CDR1 and CDR2 are MNHEY and SMNVEV (reference sequence). The rearrangement uses TRBV27 and TRBJ2-7; possibly TRBD1 or TRBD2 for D (5 bases each). The clonotype was recovered from an adult man with HIV who was CMV-seropositive. Sequenced here: CD4+ T cells sorted from PBMCs after approximately 20-hour stimulation, sampled from a patient who received antiretroviral therapy. CDR3: CASRLGTGGEQYF. Here the CDR3 DNA reads TGTGCCAGCAGGCTAGGGACCGGCGGGGAGCAGTACTTC.